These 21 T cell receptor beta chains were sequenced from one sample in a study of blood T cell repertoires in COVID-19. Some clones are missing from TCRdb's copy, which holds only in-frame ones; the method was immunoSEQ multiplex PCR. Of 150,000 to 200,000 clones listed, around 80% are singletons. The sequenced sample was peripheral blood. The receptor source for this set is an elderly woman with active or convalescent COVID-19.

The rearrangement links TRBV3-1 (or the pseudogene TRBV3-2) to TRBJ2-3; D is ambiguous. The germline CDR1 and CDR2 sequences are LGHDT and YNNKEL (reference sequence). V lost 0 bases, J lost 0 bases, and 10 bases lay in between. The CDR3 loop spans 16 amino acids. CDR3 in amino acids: CASSQDYVVSTDTQYF. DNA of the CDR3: TGTGCCAGCAGCCAAGATTATGTCGTAAGCACAGATACGCAGTATTTT.

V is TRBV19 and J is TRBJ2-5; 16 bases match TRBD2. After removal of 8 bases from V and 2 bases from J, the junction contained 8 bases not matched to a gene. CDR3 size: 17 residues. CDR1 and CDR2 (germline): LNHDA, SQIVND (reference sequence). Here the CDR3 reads CASGEGLAGGRQETQYF. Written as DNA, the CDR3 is TGTGCCAGTGGCGAGGGACTAGCGGGGGGGCGGCAAGAGACCCAGTACTTC.

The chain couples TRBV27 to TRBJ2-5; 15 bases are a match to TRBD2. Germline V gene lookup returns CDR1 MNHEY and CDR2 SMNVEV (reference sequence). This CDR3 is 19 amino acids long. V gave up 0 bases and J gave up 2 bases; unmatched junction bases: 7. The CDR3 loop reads CASSLSYGLAGGRQETQYF. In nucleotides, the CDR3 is TGTGCCAGCAGTTTATCGTACGGACTAGCGGGGGGGCGGCAAGAGACCCAGTACTTC.

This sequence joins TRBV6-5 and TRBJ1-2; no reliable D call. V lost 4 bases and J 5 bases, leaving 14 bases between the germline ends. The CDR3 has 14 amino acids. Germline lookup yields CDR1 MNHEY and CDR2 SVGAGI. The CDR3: CASSSPGVGYGYTF. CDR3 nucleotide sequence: TGTGCCAGCAGTTCGCCCGGGGTAGGGTATGGCTACACCTTC.

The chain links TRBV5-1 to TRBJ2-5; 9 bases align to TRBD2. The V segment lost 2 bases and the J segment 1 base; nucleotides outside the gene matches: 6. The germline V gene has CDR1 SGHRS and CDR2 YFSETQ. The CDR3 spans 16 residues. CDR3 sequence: CASSFLSTSGQETQYF. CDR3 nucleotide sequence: TGCGCCAGCAGCTTCCTCTCGACTAGCGGCCAAGAGACCCAGTACTTC.

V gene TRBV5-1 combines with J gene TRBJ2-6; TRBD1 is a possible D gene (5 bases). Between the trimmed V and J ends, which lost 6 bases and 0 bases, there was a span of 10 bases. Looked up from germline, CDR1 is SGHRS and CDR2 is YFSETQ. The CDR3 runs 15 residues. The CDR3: CASKWGSSGANVLTF. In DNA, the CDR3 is TGCGCCAGCAAATGGGGCAGCTCTGGGGCCAACGTCCTGACTTTC.

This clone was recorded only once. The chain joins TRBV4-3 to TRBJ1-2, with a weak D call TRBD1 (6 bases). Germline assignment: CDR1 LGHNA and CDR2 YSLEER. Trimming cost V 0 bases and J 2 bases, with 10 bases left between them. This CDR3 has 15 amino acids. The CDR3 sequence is CASSQEGQGNYGYTF. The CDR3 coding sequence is TGCGCCAGCAGCCAAGAAGGGCAGGGGAACTATGGCTACACCTTC.

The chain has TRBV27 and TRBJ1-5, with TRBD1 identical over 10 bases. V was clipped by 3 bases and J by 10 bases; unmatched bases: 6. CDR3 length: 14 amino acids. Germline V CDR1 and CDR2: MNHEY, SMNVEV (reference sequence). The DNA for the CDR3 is TGTGCCAGCAGTTTGTCCGGGACAGGGGCACCCCAGCATTTT. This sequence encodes CASSLSGTGAPQHF.

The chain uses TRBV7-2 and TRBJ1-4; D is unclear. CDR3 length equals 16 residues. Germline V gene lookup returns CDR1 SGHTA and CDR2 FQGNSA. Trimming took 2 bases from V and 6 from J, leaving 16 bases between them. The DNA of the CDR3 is TGTGCCAGCAGCTTACCGACTACAGCGGGCCATGAAAAACTGTTTTTT. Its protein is CASSLPTTAGHEKLFF.

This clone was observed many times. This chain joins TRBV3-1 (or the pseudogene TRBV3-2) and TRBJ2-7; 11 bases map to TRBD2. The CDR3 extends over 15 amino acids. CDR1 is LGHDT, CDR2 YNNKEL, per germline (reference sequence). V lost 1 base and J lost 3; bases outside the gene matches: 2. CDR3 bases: TGTGCCAGCAGCCAAGGACTAGCGGGGTACTACGAGCAGTACTTC. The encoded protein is CASSQGLAGYYEQYF.

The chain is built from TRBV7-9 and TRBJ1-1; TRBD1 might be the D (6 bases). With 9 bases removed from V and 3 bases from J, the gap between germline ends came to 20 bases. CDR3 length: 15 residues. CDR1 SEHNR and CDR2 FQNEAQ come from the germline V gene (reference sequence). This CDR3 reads CASRPQVGGDTEAFF. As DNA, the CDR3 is TGTGCCAGTCGCCCACAGGTAGGGGGTGACACTGAAGCTTTCTTT.

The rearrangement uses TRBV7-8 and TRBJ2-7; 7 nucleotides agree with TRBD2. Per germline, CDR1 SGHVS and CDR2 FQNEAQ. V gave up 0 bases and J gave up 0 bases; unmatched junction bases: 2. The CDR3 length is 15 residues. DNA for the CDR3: TGTGCCAGCAGCTTAGCGGGACTAACCTCCTACGAGCAGTACTTC. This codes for CASSLAGLTSYEQYF.

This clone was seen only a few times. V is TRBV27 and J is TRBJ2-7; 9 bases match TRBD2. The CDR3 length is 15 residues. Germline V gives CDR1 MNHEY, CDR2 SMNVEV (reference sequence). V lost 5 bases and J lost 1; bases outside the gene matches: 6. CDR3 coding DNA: TGTGCCAGCAGTCCGGGGGCGGGGGGGTCCTACGAGCAGTACTTC. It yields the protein CASSPGAGGSYEQYF.

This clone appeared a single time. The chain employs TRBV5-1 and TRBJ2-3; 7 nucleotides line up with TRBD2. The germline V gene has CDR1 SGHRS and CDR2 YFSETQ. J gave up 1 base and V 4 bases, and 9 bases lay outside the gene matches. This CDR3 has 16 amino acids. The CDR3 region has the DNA TGCGCCAGCAGCCGGTGGGCTGCGGGGGGCACAGATACGCAGTATTTT. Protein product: CASSRWAAGGTDTQYF.

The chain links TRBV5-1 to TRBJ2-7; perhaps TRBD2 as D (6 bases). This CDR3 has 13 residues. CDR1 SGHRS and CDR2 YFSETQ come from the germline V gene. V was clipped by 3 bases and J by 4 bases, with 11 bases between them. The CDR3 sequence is CASSSPAGYEQYF. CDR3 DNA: TGCGCCAGCAGCTCTCCGGCGGGGTACGAGCAGTACTTC.

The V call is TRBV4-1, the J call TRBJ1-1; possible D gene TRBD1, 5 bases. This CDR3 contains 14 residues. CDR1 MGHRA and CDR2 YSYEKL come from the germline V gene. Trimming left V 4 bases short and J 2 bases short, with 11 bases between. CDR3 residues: CASSRDGANTEAFF. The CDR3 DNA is TGCGCCAGCAGCCGAGATGGGGCAAACACTGAAGCTTTCTTT.

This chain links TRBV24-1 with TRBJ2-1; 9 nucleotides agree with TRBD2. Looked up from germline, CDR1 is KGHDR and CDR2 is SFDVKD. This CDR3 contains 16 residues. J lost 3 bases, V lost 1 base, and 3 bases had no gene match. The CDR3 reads CATSDFMRGGYNEQFF. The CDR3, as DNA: TGTGCCACCAGTGATTTTATGCGGGGGGGCTACAATGAGCAGTTCTTC.

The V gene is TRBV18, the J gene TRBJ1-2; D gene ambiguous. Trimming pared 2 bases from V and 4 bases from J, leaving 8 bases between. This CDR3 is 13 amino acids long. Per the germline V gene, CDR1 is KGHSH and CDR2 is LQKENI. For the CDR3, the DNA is TGTGCCAGCTCACCAGCCCCGGGCTATGGCTACACCTTC. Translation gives CASSPAPGYGYTF.

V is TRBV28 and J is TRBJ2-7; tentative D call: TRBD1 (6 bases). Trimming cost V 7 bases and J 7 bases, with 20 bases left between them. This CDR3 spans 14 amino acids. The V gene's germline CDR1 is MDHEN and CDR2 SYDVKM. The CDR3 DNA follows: TGTGCCAGCATAGACGGACAGTTTGTATCAGAGCAGTACTTC. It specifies CASIDGQFVSEQYF.

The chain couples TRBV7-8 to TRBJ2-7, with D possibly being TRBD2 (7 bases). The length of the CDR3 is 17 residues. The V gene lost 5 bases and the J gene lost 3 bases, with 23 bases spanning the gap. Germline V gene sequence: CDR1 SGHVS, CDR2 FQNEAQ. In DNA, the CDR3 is TGTGCCAGCAGCAAAATTGCGGGGGCTACCTTTCTCTACGAGCAGTACTTC. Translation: CASSKIAGATFLYEQYF.

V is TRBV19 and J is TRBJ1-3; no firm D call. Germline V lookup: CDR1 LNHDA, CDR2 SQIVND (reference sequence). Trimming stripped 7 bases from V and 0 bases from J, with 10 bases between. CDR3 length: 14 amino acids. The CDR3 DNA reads TGTGCCAGTAAATCCACCTACTCTGGAAACACCATATATTTT. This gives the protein CASKSTYSGNTIYF.